This T cell receptor (beta chain) was captured by sequencing in a study of cytomegalovirus exposure and HLA in healthy donors. A note on this clone: Its antigen is unidentified.

The germline V gene encodes CDR1 SGDLS and CDR2 YYNGEE. Unmatched junction bases numbered 3, after V lost 0 bases and J lost 1 base. The CDR3 totals 16 residues. The study, taken as a whole, reports: Reportedly, diagnosis of cytomegalovirus status by the classifier showed high specificity and sensitivity. The authors confirmed in vitro that a few CMV-associated chains were specific for CMV antigens.

Both 60 Vbeta primers and 13 Jbeta primers went into the PCR. Some clones are missing from TCRdb's copy, which holds only in-frame ones; the method was immunoSEQ multiplex PCR. The table records fewer than 350,000 clones, roughly 90% of them present only once. The chain has TRBV9 and TRBJ2-2; TRBD2 matches at 7 bases. Sequenced material: PBMCs. The TCR comes from a woman between 18 and 30 years old in good health and CMV-seronegative. As DNA, the CDR3 is TGTGCCAGCAGCGTAGTGGGGGGGGTGAACACCGGGGAGCTGTTTTTT. Its protein product is CASSVVGGVNTGELFF. Combining the CDR3 with reference TRBV9 and TRBJ2-2 gives the whole variable domain DSGVTQTPKHLITATGQRVTLRCSPRSGDLSVYWYQQSLDQGLQFLIQYYNGEERAKGNILERFSAQQFPDLHSELNLSSLELGDSALYFCASSVVGGVNTGELFFGEGSRLTVL.